The T cell receptor beta chain under discussion was sequenced for a study of Graves' ophthalmopathy and Graves' hyperthyroidism. Study at large: No treatment had been given when peripheral blood was collected at initial diagnosis.

This clonotype was observed a few times. Its antigen is as yet unknown. Trimming pared 3 bases from V and 4 bases from J, leaving 13 bases between. The CDR3 loop spans 15 amino acids. Germline V gene sequence: CDR1 KGHSH, CDR2 LQKENI. The TCR beta CDR3 regions underwent amplification from RNA transcripts. First-round RT-PCR relied on HTBI primers, and a second-round multiplex PCR came next. TCRdb re-called the multiplex PCR reads with MiXCR, one entry per CDR3 protein. The table includes hundreds of thousands of distinct CDR3 sequences, roughly 39% detected once. 10 ml of fresh blood yielded the PBMCs by density gradient. Whole-study findings and limits: Most thyroid clonotypes expanded beyond 0.001 frequency were also found in blood.

Material for sequencing was peripheral blood. The clonotype comes from an adult man with Graves' ophthalmopathy. The genes are TRBV18 and TRBJ1-3; D possibly corresponds to TRBD1 (5 bases). In DNA form, the CDR3 reads TGTGCCAGCTCACCGACGCCAGGGTGGGGAAACACCATATATTTT. Encoded protein: CASSPTPGWGNTIYF. The full variable domain, completed using reference TRBV18 and TRBJ1-3, is NAGVMQNPRHLVRRRGQEARLRCSPMKGHSHVYWYRQLPEEGLKFMVYLQKENIIDESGMPKERFSAEFPKEGPSILRIQQVVRGDSAAYFCASSPTPGWGNTIYFGEGSWLTVV.